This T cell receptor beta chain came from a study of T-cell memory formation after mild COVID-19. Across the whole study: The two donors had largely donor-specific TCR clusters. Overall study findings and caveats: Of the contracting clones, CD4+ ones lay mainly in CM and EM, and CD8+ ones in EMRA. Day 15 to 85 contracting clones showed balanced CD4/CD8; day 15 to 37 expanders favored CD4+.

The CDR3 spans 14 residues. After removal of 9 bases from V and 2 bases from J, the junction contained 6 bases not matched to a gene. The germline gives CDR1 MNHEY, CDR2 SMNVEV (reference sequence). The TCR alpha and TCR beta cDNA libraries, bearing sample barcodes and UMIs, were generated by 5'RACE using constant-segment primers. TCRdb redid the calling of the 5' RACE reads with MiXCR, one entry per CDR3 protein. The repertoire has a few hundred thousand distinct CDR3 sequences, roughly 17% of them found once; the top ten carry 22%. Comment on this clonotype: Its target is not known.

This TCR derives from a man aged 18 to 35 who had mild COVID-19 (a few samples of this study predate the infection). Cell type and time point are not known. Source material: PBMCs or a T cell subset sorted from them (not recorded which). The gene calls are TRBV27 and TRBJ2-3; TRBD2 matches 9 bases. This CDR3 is CARRAGGSTDTQYF. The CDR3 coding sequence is TGTGCCAGAAGAGCGGGGGGATCCACAGATACGCAGTATTTT.